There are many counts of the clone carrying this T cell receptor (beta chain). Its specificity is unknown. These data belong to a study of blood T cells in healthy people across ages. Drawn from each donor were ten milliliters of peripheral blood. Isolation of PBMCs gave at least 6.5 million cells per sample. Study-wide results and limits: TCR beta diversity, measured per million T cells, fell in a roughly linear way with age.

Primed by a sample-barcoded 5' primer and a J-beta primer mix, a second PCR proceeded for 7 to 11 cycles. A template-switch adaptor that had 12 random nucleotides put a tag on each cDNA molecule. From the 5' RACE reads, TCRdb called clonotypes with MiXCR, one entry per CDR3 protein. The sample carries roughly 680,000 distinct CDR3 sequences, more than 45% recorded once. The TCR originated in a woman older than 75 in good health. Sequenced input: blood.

DNA for the CDR3: TGTGCCAGCAGAGACAGGGTCACCGGGGAGCTGTTTTTT. Amino acids: CASRDRVTGELFF. The rearrangement links TRBV2 to TRBJ2-2, with 7 bases lining up with TRBD1. V trimming: 6 bases; J trimming: 4 bases; junction bases outside the gene matches: 2. Germline lookup yields CDR1 SNHLY and CDR2 FYNNEI. The CDR3 consists of 13 residues.